The clone carrying this T cell receptor beta chain was seen a handful of times. Trimming pared 3 bases from V and 4 bases from J, leaving 16 bases between. Germline V lookup: CDR1 LNHNV, CDR2 YYDKDF (reference sequence). CDR3 length: 15 amino acids. Treatment here: randomized to nivolumab then ipilimumab (arm A) or the reverse (arm B). These data come from a study of sequential checkpoint blockade in melanoma. Whole-study context: TCRβ was sequenced from DNA of 91 pretreatment tumors.

Data came from immunoSEQ multiplex PCR; TCRdb stores just in-frame clones and leaves some out. The table has about 6,400 clones, around 20% seen once. This receptor was obtained from a human donor with melanoma. This sequence joins TRBV15 and TRBJ2-7; the D call may be TRBD1 or TRBD2 (5 bases each). Sample: tumor tissue (inferred from file names), taken from a patient given nivolumab and ipilimumab in sequence. The CDR3 coding sequence is TGTGCCACCAGCAGCACCGGGACCCTAGGGTACGAGCAGTACTTC. Translation: CATSSTGTLGYEQYF.